The 25 T cell receptor beta chains presented below share a single source sample, sequenced in a study of cytomegalovirus exposure and HLA in healthy donors. The study ran its PCR with 60 Vbeta and 13 Jbeta primers. The repertoire was sequenced with immunoSEQ multiplex PCR; TCRdb's copy has only in-frame clones and lacks some. The sample consists of under 200,000 clones, around 80% of them appearing once. Sequences were obtained from PBMCs. The receptors shown here come from a woman in her late teens or twenties in good health and CMV-seronegative.

V and J are TRBV10-3 and TRBJ1-5; 7 nucleotides match TRBD1. CDR1 ENHRY and CDR2 SYGVKD come from the germline V gene. CDR3 size: 17 residues. Losses at the gene ends were 3 bases for V and 5 bases for J; bases not matched to a gene: 13. CDR3 bases: TGTGCCATCAGTGATATTAGGGGGCGCGACGGGTATCAGCCCCAGCATTTT. Residues: CAISDIRGRDGYQPQHF.

The V gene is TRBV19, the J gene TRBJ2-7; TRBD2 aligns across 8 bases. The CDR3 totals 15 residues. V was clipped by 5 bases and J by 5 bases; unmatched bases: 11. Germline V gene sequence: CDR1 LNHDA, CDR2 SQIVND (reference sequence). The CDR3 DNA sequence: TGTGCCAGTAGTTCGCCAGCGGGAGAGGTAAACGAGCAGTACTTC. Its protein product is CASSSPAGEVNEQYF.

This chain links TRBV5-6 with TRBJ1-1; the D gene is possibly TRBD1 (5 bases). V dropped 0 bases and J dropped 1 base, with 16 bases sitting between them. The CDR3 runs 17 residues. The germline CDR1 and CDR2 sequences are SGHDT and YYEEEE. CDR3 DNA sequence: TGTGCCAGCAGCTTGGGGCGGACGGACAAGGAGAACACTGAAGCTTTCTTT. This encodes CASSLGRTDKENTEAFF.

The chain couples TRBV28 to TRBJ1-2; possibly TRBD1 for D (6 bases). CDR1 and CDR2 from the germline V gene are MDHEN and SYDVKM. This CDR3 has 16 residues. The germline V and J ends were trimmed by 2 bases and 4 bases, with 17 bases remaining between them. The CDR3 loop is CASSLPPSTGRYGYTF. CDR3 bases: TGTGCCAGCAGTTTACCTCCCTCGACAGGCCGCTATGGCTACACCTTC.

The gene calls are TRBV28 and TRBJ1-2; a possible D gene is TRBD1 (6 bases). Germline lookup yields CDR1 MDHEN and CDR2 SYDVKM. The germline V and J ends were trimmed by 5 bases and 7 bases, with 14 bases remaining between them. This CDR3 is 13 amino acids long. CDR3 amino acids: CASSTPGGAGYTF. As DNA, the CDR3 is TGTGCCAGCAGTACCCCCGGGGGGGCTGGCTACACCTTC.

This clone has only a few counts. This sequence joins TRBV6-6 and TRBJ1-1; D gene unclear. Per germline, CDR1 MNHNY and CDR2 SVGAGI (reference sequence). This CDR3 is 12 amino acids long. V was pared by 8 bases and J by 5 bases, with 12 bases between. The CDR3 is CASGPDQTEAFF. As DNA, the CDR3 is TGTGCCAGCGGGCCCGATCAGACTGAAGCTTTCTTT.

V is TRBV20-1 and J is TRBJ1-1, with TRBD1 as a possible D gene (5 bases). The germline V gene encodes CDR1 DFQATT and CDR2 SNEGSKA (reference sequence). The CDR3 extends over 10 amino acids. Deletions cut 3 bases from V and 6 bases from J, with 5 bases between. The CDR3 region is CSARGPEAFF. The CDR3 bases are TGCAGTGCTAGGGGGCCTGAAGCTTTCTTT.

This sequence joins TRBV27 and TRBJ2-5; D not resolved. Trimming stripped 3 bases from V and 9 bases from J, with 11 bases between. Germline V CDR1 and CDR2: MNHEY, SMNVEV (reference sequence). The CDR3 loop spans 12 amino acids. In DNA, the CDR3 is TGTGCCAGCAGTTTCCATTTGGGCCCCCAGTACTTC. It encodes CASSFHLGPQYF.

The rearrangement links TRBV28 to TRBJ1-2; TRBD1 matches 9 bases. Trimming at V came to 5 bases and at J to 6 bases, leaving 13 bases not matched to a gene. Germline loops: CDR1 MDHEN, CDR2 SYDVKM. The CDR3 is 16 amino acids. The CDR3 coding sequence is TGTGCCAGCAGTGCCTCTCGGACAGGGGCTTCCGATGGCTACACCTTC. Its protein product is CASSASRTGASDGYTF.

CDR3 protein: CSARVAHEQFF. CDR3 nucleotide sequence: TGCAGTGCTAGGGTGGCCCATGAGCAGTTCTTC. This chain connects TRBV20-1 to TRBJ2-1; D uncertain. The CDR3 extends over 11 amino acids. Between the trimmed V and J ends, which lost 3 bases and 8 bases, there was a span of 8 bases. From germline, CDR1 is DFQATT and CDR2 SNEGSKA (reference sequence).

V is TRBV7-2 and J is TRBJ2-5; the D gene is possibly TRBD2 (5 bases). Trimming took 5 bases from V and 5 from J, leaving 15 bases between them. The CDR3 contains 14 residues. CDR1 is SGHTA and CDR2 is FQGNSA in the germline V gene. CDR3 sequence reads: CASSRGQGSETQYF. The CDR3 bases are TGTGCCAGCAGCAGAGGGCAAGGGTCCGAGACCCAGTACTTC.

On this clone itself: In the same sample, other DNA sequences code for this CDR3. This chain joins TRBV6-5 and TRBJ1-5; 8 bases line up with TRBD1. With V trimmed by 5 bases and J by 1 base, 1 base remained unmatched. Germline CDR1 reads MNHEY; CDR2 reads SVGAGI. The CDR3 sequence is 14 residues long. CDR3 nucleotides: TGTGCCAGCAGTAGGACAGGGAGCAATCAGCCCCAGCATTTT. Its protein is CASSRTGSNQPQHF.

The chain uses TRBV7-2 and TRBJ1-1; TRBD1 might be the D (5 bases). Germline V lookup: CDR1 SGHTA, CDR2 FQGNSA. This CDR3 is 14 amino acids long. Trimming left V 1 base short and J 8 bases short, with 14 bases between. CDR3 nucleotides: TGTGCCAGCAGCTTAGTAATACGACAGTGCGAAGCTTTCTTT. Protein product: CASSLVIRQCEAFF.

The chain carries TRBV25-1 and TRBJ2-7; maybe TRBD1 (6 bases). V lost 6 bases to trimming and J lost 0 bases, with 9 bases between them. This CDR3 has 13 residues. Looked up from germline, CDR1 is MGHDK and CDR2 is SYGVNS. The CDR3 coding sequence is TGTGCCAGCAGGGACAGTGACTCCTACGAGCAGTACTTC. This translates into CASRDSDSYEQYF.

The genes are TRBV21-1 and TRBJ2-7; TRBD2 reflects the table's D call only, with no check against the DNA. TRBV21-1 constitutes a pseudogene. The CDR3 sequence is 18 residues long. CDR3 DNA sequence: TGTGCCAGCAGATCCTCGGTCGATCTAGCGGGAAAGTCCTACGAGCAGTACGTC. It translates to CASRSSVDLAGKSYEQYV.

This chain connects TRBV11-2 to TRBJ2-3; 7 nucleotides align to TRBD2. CDR3 length: 16 amino acids. The J segment lost 4 bases and the V segment lost 0 bases, leaving 7 bases of the junction unmatched. CDR1 and CDR2 (germline): SGHAT, FQNNGV. In DNA form, the CDR3 reads TGTGCCAGCAGCTTAGAATCTAGCGGATGGGCAGATACGCAGTATTTT. Amino acid sequence: CASSLESSGWADTQYF.

This clone was detected a few times. This chain links TRBV5-6 with TRBJ1-5; 9 positions match TRBD1. This CDR3 comprises 15 residues. V lost 0 bases, J lost 6 bases, and 4 bases stayed unmatched. The germline gives CDR1 SGHDT, CDR2 YYEEEE. The CDR3 nucleotides read TGTGCCAGCAGCTTGGGGACAGGGGTGGGTCAGCCCCAGCATTTT. Amino acids: CASSLGTGVGQPQHF.

The chain has TRBV28 and TRBJ2-1, with D possibly TRBD2 on 5 matching bases. The length of the CDR3 is 15 residues. The germline gives CDR1 MDHEN, CDR2 SYDVKM. V lost 2 bases and J 0 bases, leaving 8 bases between the germline ends. CDR3 nucleotide sequence: TGTGCCAGCAGTTTAGCGGGCAGCTCCTACAATGAGCAGTTCTTC. This sequence encodes CASSLAGSSYNEQFF.

Only a few counts were recorded for this clone. The V call is TRBV27, the J call TRBJ2-3; 10 nucleotides align to TRBD2. Trimming at V came to 10 bases and at J to 3 bases, leaving 10 bases not matched to a gene. Per the germline V gene, CDR1 is MNHEY and CDR2 is SMNVEV (reference sequence). The CDR3 has 15 residues. DNA for the CDR3: TGTGCCACCGGTCCTAGCGGGAGCCGAACAGATACGCAGTATTTT. This translates into CATGPSGSRTDTQYF.

This clone was recorded a few times. This chain uses TRBV30 with TRBJ1-1; maybe TRBD1 (5 bases). Per the germline V gene, CDR1 is GTSNPN and CDR2 is SVGIG (reference sequence). This CDR3 contains 14 residues. V lost 3 bases, J lost 0 bases, and 11 bases lay in between. CDR3 loop: CAWSHRTMNTEAFF. The CDR3 bases are TGTGCCTGGAGCCACAGGACAATGAACACTGAAGCTTTCTTT.

This clone has only one observation. J is TRBJ2-3 and V is TRBV30, with no clear D. The V and J ends lost 2 bases and 1 base respectively, with 13 bases between them. The length of the CDR3 is 15 residues. Germline CDR1 reads GTSNPN; CDR2 reads SVGIG (reference sequence). CDR3 sequence reads: CAWSLETYGTDTQYF. For the CDR3, the DNA is TGTGCCTGGAGTCTGGAGACGTATGGCACAGATACGCAGTATTTT.

The chain carries TRBV5-1 and TRBJ1-4, with D possibly being TRBD1 (5 bases). V shed 0 bases and J shed 4 bases, with 16 bases lying between them. The CDR3 totals 17 residues. Germline CDR1 SGHRS, CDR2 YFSETQ. The DNA for the CDR3 is TGCGCCAGCAGCTTGGGTTACCAGAGCAGGGTTAATGAAAAACTGTTTTTT. Its translation is CASSLGYQSRVNEKLFF.

The V gene is TRBV30, the J gene TRBJ2-3, with D perhaps matching TRBD2 (6 bases). The CDR3 extends over 16 amino acids. Germline CDR1 and CDR2: GTSNPN and SVGIG (reference sequence). V was cut by 3 bases and J by 9 bases, with 25 bases left in between. The DNA for the CDR3 is TGTGCCTGGAGCGCCCGTCGGGGCGGGGACGGAGACACGCAGTATTTT. Protein: CAWSARRGGDGDTQYF.

V usage is TRBV7-8 and J usage is TRBJ2-3, with D possibly being TRBD2 (5 bases). The V gene lost 6 bases and the J gene lost 3 bases, with 16 bases spanning the gap. The CDR3 covers 15 residues. The germline CDR1 and CDR2 sequences are SGHVS and FQNEAQ. The CDR3 spells CASSSGPRGTDTQYF. In nucleotides, the CDR3 is TGTGCCAGCAGTTCCGGACCTCGAGGGACAGATACGCAGTATTTT.

This sequence joins TRBV5-1 and TRBJ2-2; D is possibly TRBD1 (6 bases). The CDR3 covers 14 residues. The germline V and J ends were trimmed by 3 bases and 3 bases, with 9 bases remaining between them. CDR1 is SGHRS and CDR2 is YFSETQ in the germline V gene. As DNA, the CDR3 is TGCGCCAGCAGCTGGGACATACACACCGGGGAGCTGTTTTTT. This encodes CASSWDIHTGELFF.